The next 19 T cell receptor beta chains were all read from a single sample in a study of molecular identifiers for immune sequencing clone quantification. Using its own MiXCR run on the PCR reads, TCRdb lists one record per CDR3 protein. The data show under 600,000 distinct CDR3 sequences, over 20% seen once. Sequenced material: naive CD8+ T cells from blood, with Jurkat cell RNA spiked in. Noted subset: FACS-sorted CD8+CD4-CCR7+CD45RA+ naive T cells. These receptors were collected from a human donor in good health. Some libraries in this study had Jurkat cell RNA spiked in.

This chain joins TRBV4-3 and TRBJ1-1; D is uncertain. Per the germline V gene, CDR1 is LGHNA and CDR2 is YSLEER. Trimming left V 1 base short and J 2 bases short, with 8 bases between. CDR3 size: 14 residues. The CDR3 region has the DNA TGCGCCAGCAGCCAAGTGGCCAAAAACACTGAAGCTTTCTTT. Residues: CASSQVAKNTEAFF.

This clonotype was seen just once. In this CDR3 the conserved last residue, phenylalanine or tryptophan, is missing, so a read error is likely. This CDR3 reads CASSKLAYAGELFV. CDR3 DNA: TGTGCCAGCAGCAAACTAGCGTACGCCGGGGAGCTGTTTGTT. V gene TRBV6-5 combines with J gene TRBJ2-2; 7 bases are a match to TRBD2. Trimming removed 6 bases from V and 6 bases from J; junction bases left unmatched: 7. The length of the CDR3 is 14 residues. Germline CDR1 MNHEY, CDR2 SVGAGI.

This clonotype was observed at least ten times. The J gene is TRBJ1-1, the V gene TRBV12-3 or TRBV12-4; D perhaps matches TRBD1 (5 bases). The CDR3 contains 13 residues. Trimming removed 5 bases at V and 5 bases at J, with 12 bases between. CDR3 nucleotides: TGTGCCAGCAGTCCGCTCAGGGAGACTGAAGCTTTCTTT. Translated: CASSPLRETEAFF.

Worth noting for this clonotype: Being one base from a much bigger clone, this may be a read error. The rearrangement uses TRBV20-1 and TRBJ2-3, with D unresolved. CDR1 and CDR2 (germline): DFQATT, SNEGSKA (reference sequence). The CDR3 totals 11 residues. Trimming left V 6 bases short and J 3 bases short, with 7 bases between. The CDR3 DNA follows: TGCAGTGCGGCAGCAACAGATACGCAGTATTTT. Residues: CSAAATDTQYF.

There are many counts of this clonotype. The V gene is TRBV19, the J gene TRBJ2-1; D unresolved. CDR3 length: 13 residues. V lost 3 bases and J lost 4, with 7 bases in between. From germline, CDR1 is LNHDA and CDR2 SQIVND (reference sequence). The CDR3 DNA is TGTGCCAGTAGTATGTACAGTTACAATGAGCAGTTCTTC. It yields the protein CASSMYSYNEQFF.

In its sample, this clonotype was seen many times. This chain connects TRBV2 to TRBJ1-2; D is unclear. The CDR3 consists of 13 residues. Trimming removed 11 bases from V and 3 bases from J, with 16 bases in between. Per germline, CDR1 SNHLY and CDR2 FYNNEI. CDR3 region: CAATPWEDYGYTF. The CDR3 nucleotides read TGTGCCGCTACTCCATGGGAGGACTATGGCTACACCTTC. The variable domain in full, completed from reference TRBV2 and TRBJ1-2, reads EPEVTQTPSHQVTQMGQEVILRCVPISNHLYFYWYRQILGQKVEFLVSFYNNEISEKSEIFDDQFSVERPDGSNFTLKIRSTKLEDSAMYFCAATPWEDYGYTFGSGTRLTVV.

Many counts were recorded for this clonotype. The chain has TRBV7-9 and TRBJ1-4; no definite D call. Deletions cut 1 base from V and 5 bases from J, with 2 bases between. CDR3 length: 12 amino acids. From germline, CDR1 is SEHNR and CDR2 FQNEAQ (reference sequence). CDR3 in DNA: TGTGCCAGCAGCTTAGGCAATGAAAAACTGTTTTTT. It codes for CASSLGNEKLFF.

This clonotype came up a few times. The chain has TRBV4-1 and TRBJ1-5; D remains ambiguous. This CDR3 region has 17 residues. CDR1 and CDR2 (germline): MGHRA, YSYEKL. V shed 1 base and J shed 3 bases, with 16 bases lying between them. The CDR3 DNA sequence: TGCGCCAGCAGCCAAGTTGAGGTCGGCAGGAACAATCAGCCCCAGCATTTT. This codes for CASSQVEVGRNNQPQHF.

In its sample, this clonotype was seen many times. This chain connects TRBV5-6 to TRBJ1-2; D not certain. CDR3 size: 13 residues. Germline values: CDR1 SGHDT, CDR2 YYEEEE. Trimming cost V 0 bases and J 4 bases, with 7 bases left between them. Written as DNA, the CDR3 is TGTGCCAGCAGCTTGGACACCCCCTATGGCTACACCTTC. This gives the protein CASSLDTPYGYTF.

The sample holds many counts of this clonotype. The chain links TRBV7-9 to TRBJ2-3; 10 nucleotides align to TRBD2. Losses at the gene ends were 5 bases for V and 2 bases for J; bases not matched to a gene: 7. Germline CDR1 is SEHNR and CDR2 is FQNEAQ (reference sequence). The CDR3 runs 16 residues. The CDR3 DNA sequence: TGTGCCAGCAGCCGGACTAGCGGTCTTCTCACAGATACGCAGTATTTT. It encodes CASSRTSGLLTDTQYF. The full variable domain, in which reference TRBV7-9 and TRBJ2-3 provide the parts outside the CDR3, is DTGVSQNPRHKITKRGQNVTFRCDPISEHNRLYWYRQTLGQGPEFLTYFQNEAQLEKSRLLSDRFSAERPKGSFSTLEIQRTEQGDSAMYLCASSRTSGLLTDTQYFGPGTRLTVL.

Turning to this clonotype: A single base separates this from a much larger clone, so it may be a read error. The CDR3 reads CAGSPTGVGTEAFF. CDR3 bases: TGTGCCGGCAGCCCCACAGGGGTGGGCACTGAAGCTTTCTTT. The rearrangement links TRBV7-9 to TRBJ1-1; TRBD1 agrees at 7 bases. CDR1 and CDR2 from the germline V gene are SEHNR and FQNEAQ (reference sequence). CDR3 length equals 14 residues.

This clonotype was seen at least ten times. V is TRBV28 and J is TRBJ2-7; TRBD1 matches at 7 bases. Germline V gene lookup returns CDR1 MDHEN and CDR2 SYDVKM. V was clipped by 6 bases and J by 0 bases; unmatched bases: 5. The CDR3 consists of 14 residues. DNA for the CDR3: TGTGCCAGCAGCCTACGGGACAGCTCCTACGAGCAGTACTTC. Protein: CASSLRDSSYEQYF. The full variable domain, its missing parts supplied by reference TRBV28 and TRBJ2-7, is DVKVTQSSRYLVKRTGEKVFLECVQDMDHENMFWYRQDPGLGLRLIYFSYDVKMKEKGDIPEGYSVSREKKERFSLILESASTNQTSMYLCASSLRDSSYEQYFGPGTRLTVT.

This clonotype was counted ten times or more. The rearrangement uses TRBV7-6 and TRBJ1-5; maybe TRBD1 (5 bases). This CDR3 has 14 amino acids. Germline-derived CDR1 and CDR2 are SGHVS and FNYEAQ. V was clipped by 1 base and J by 3 bases, with 7 bases between them. This chain's CDR3 is CASSLGGLNQPQHF. The CDR3 coding sequence is TGTGCCAGCAGCTTAGGGGGCCTCAATCAGCCCCAGCATTTT. The variable domain in full, completed from reference TRBV7-6 and TRBJ1-5, reads GAGVSQSPRYKVTKRGQDVALRCDPISGHVSLYWYRQALGQGPEFLTYFNYEAQQDKSGLPNDRFSAERPEGSISTLTIQRTEQRDSAMYRCASSLGGLNQPQHFGDGTRLSIL.

Turning to this clonotype: A read error may be the cause here, since a much bigger clone is one base away. The chain carries TRBV2 and TRBJ1-1, with 9 bases identical to TRBD1. CDR1 is SNHLY and CDR2 is FYNNEI in the germline V gene. CDR3 length equals 17 residues. CDR3 coding DNA: TGTGCCAGCGGTGAAAGGTTGACAGGGGGTTGGGGCACTGAAGCTTTCTTT. Amino acid sequence: CASGERLTGGWGTEAFF.

This clonotype was counted only a few times. Without the conserved terminal phenylalanine or tryptophan, this CDR3 likely stems from a read error. This chain uses TRBV6-5 with TRBJ2-6; D is ambiguous. V was cut by 7 bases and J by 1 base, with 11 bases left in between. CDR1 is MNHEY and CDR2 is SVGAGI in the germline V gene. This CDR3 spans 15 amino acids. CDR3 nucleotides: TGTGCCAGCAAAAAGGAACCTTCTGGGGCCAACGTCCTGACTCTC. This codes for CASKKEPSGANVLTL.

A word on this clonotype: This likely comes from a read error, as the CDR3 has no conserved phenylalanine or tryptophan at its end. V is TRBV3-1 and J is TRBJ2-7; perhaps D is TRBD1 or TRBD2 (5 bases each). V was shortened by 3 bases and J by 2 bases, with 8 bases between the two germline ends. The CDR3 sequence is 13 residues long. The germline V gene has CDR1 LGHDT and CDR2 YNNKEL (reference sequence). The CDR3 coding sequence is TGTGCCAGCAGCCAGGGGACCCCCTACGAGCAGTACTCC. Translated: CASSQGTPYEQYS.

This clonotype was observed a handful of times. The chain couples TRBV7-9 to TRBJ2-3; 8 bases line up with TRBD2. CDR1 and CDR2 (germline): SEHNR, FQNEAQ (reference sequence). Trimming took 5 bases from V and 3 from J; bases not matched to a gene: 13. The CDR3 is made up of 17 amino acids. Here the CDR3 reads CASSPQTPGGGTDTQYF. The DNA of the CDR3 is TGTGCCAGCAGCCCCCAGACACCGGGAGGGGGTACAGATACGCAGTATTTT.

The chain recombines TRBV16 with TRBJ1-1, with 7 bases lining up with TRBD1. The germline V gene encodes CDR1 KGHSY and CDR2 FQNENV. This CDR3 is built from 13 residues. The J segment lost 4 bases and the V segment lost 4 bases, leaving 3 bases of the junction unmatched. CDR3 protein: CASSPNRGTEAFF. The CDR3 bases are TGTGCCAGCAGCCCCAACAGGGGCACTGAAGCTTTCTTT.

Details on this clonotype: This may be a read error: a much more frequent sequence differs by one nucleotide. The chain joins TRBV7-6 to TRBJ2-6; a weak D match, TRBD2 (5 bases). The CDR3 loop spans 17 amino acids. Germline V gene lookup returns CDR1 SGHVS and CDR2 FNYEAQ. The CDR3 protein is CASSLDSADSEANVLTF. As DNA, the CDR3 is TGTGCCAGCAGCTTAGATTCGGCGGACTCTGAGGCCAACGTCCTGACTTTC.